These 10 T cell receptor beta chains originate from one sample sequenced in a study of T cells in localized non-small cell lung cancer. TCRdb keeps only in-frame clones here, not all; method: immunoSEQ multiplex PCR. The repertoire has about 54,000 clones, about four fifths of them found once; the top ten carry around 20%. The source was peripheral blood, collected before any cancer treatment. Receptor source: a female donor of 60 years or more with stage II squamous cell lung carcinoma.

V is TRBV5-1 and J is TRBJ2-2; D is perhaps TRBD2 (6 bases). Trimming took off 4 bases at V and 7 bases at J, with 14 bases between the two ends. The CDR3 spans 14 residues. Germline V gene sequence: CDR1 SGHRS, CDR2 YFSETQ. The CDR3 DNA sequence: TGCGCCAGCAGCGGCCGGGGGATAGACGGGGAGCTGTTTTTT. This sequence encodes CASSGRGIDGELFF.

V usage is TRBV28 and J usage is TRBJ2-5; D ambiguous. In germline, CDR1 is MDHEN, CDR2 SYDVKM. V was pared by 2 bases and J by 1 base, with 8 bases between. This CDR3 region has 14 residues. CDR3 nucleotide sequence: TGTGCCAGCAGTTTAACACGTCCCCAAGAGACCCAGTACTTC. Its translation is CASSLTRPQETQYF.

This clone was counted between two and nine times. The chain links TRBV19 to TRBJ1-5, with 9 bases identical to TRBD1. Trimming took 4 bases from V and 6 from J; bases not matched to a gene: 10. The CDR3 length is 16 residues. Germline lookup yields CDR1 LNHDA and CDR2 SQIVND (reference sequence). The CDR3 sequence: CASSRDRVRGPQPQHF. Here the CDR3 DNA reads TGTGCCAGTAGTAGGGACAGGGTACGGGGGCCTCAGCCCCAGCATTTT.

The chain carries TRBV29-1 and TRBJ2-7; D is tentatively TRBD1 or TRBD2 (5 bases each). V lost 4 bases and J 5 bases, leaving 9 bases between the germline ends. Per germline, CDR1 SQVTM and CDR2 ANQGSEA. The CDR3 extends over 11 amino acids. The CDR3 reads CSVGDGHEQYF. In nucleotides, the CDR3 is TGCAGCGTTGGGGACGGGCACGAGCAGTACTTC.

The gene calls are TRBV5-1 and TRBJ2-1, with 9 bases fitting TRBD1. The germline CDR1 and CDR2 sequences are SGHRS and YFSETQ. This CDR3 has 18 amino acids. After removal of 3 bases from V and 5 bases from J, the junction contained 15 bases not matched to a gene. CDR3 nucleotide sequence: TGCGCCAGCAGCTCGAGTGATTATCGGGACAGGGCTAACAATGAGCAGTTCTTC. Amino acid sequence: CASSSSDYRDRANNEQFF.

The J gene is TRBJ1-4, the V gene TRBV9; possibly TRBD1 for D (6 bases). With 4 bases removed from V and 2 bases from J, the gap between germline ends came to 9 bases. The CDR3 is 14 residues long. CDR1 and CDR2 from the germline V gene are SGDLS and YYNGEE. CDR3 loop: CASSRTVTNEKLFF. In DNA, the CDR3 is TGTGCCAGCAGCCGGACAGTCACTAATGAAAAACTGTTTTTT.

On this clone: The identical CDR3 is also encoded by other nucleotide sequences in the sample. The rearrangement joins TRBV6-5 to TRBJ2-2; the D is unclear. CDR1 is MNHEY, CDR2 SVGAGI, per germline. The CDR3 is made up of 13 amino acids. Between the trimmed V and J ends, which lost 2 bases and 2 bases, there was a span of 3 bases. This CDR3 reads CASSYQNTGELFF. The CDR3 DNA reads TGTGCCAGCAGTTACCAAAACACCGGGGAGCTGTTTTTT.

The chain combines TRBV29-1 with TRBJ1-1; TRBD1 matches at 9 bases. CDR1 is SQVTM and CDR2 is ANQGSEA in the germline V gene. V trimming: 3 bases; J trimming: 5 bases; junction bases outside the gene matches: 13. This CDR3 comprises 16 residues. CDR3 protein: CSVDTGGAEGGTEAFF. CDR3 sequence (DNA): TGCAGCGTTGACACAGGGGGCGCGGAGGGGGGGACTGAAGCTTTCTTT.

This chain links TRBV5-1 with TRBJ1-6; no clear D. From germline, CDR1 is SGHRS and CDR2 YFSETQ. Trimming removed 0 bases from V and 2 bases from J, with 6 bases in between. There are 15 residues in the CDR3. CDR3 coding DNA: TGCGCCAGCAGCTTGGGCAGAACCTATAATTCACCCCTCCACTTT. Its protein product is CASSLGRTYNSPLHF.

For this clone: The sample carries other DNA sequences with the same CDR3. J is TRBJ2-5 and V is TRBV7-9; no firm D call. V was clipped by 0 bases and J by 4 bases, with 3 bases between them. Germline CDR1 SEHNR, CDR2 FQNEAQ (reference sequence). This CDR3 is built from 12 residues. CDR3 coding DNA: TGTGCCAGCAGCTTAGCTAGAGAGACCCAGTACTTC. It codes for CASSLARETQYF.